Listed below are T cell receptor beta chains from one sample, sequenced in a study of response to subunit inactivated influenza vaccine. Via MiXCR, TCRdb re-called the RT-PCR reads, giving one row per CDR3 protein. The repertoire holds about 570,000 distinct CDR3 sequences, with approximately 11% as singletons. These data also featured in a second study, about T cells expressing NK-cell markers.

The starting material was PBMCs from blood, obtained on the day of vaccination. These receptors were obtained from a man between 50 and 59 years old who received an inactivated influenza vaccine. The CDR3 runs from the conserved cysteine through the conserved F or W. The D gene is left open where the match is weak. Expanded clones get a size class; other rows say once, few or many, or leave the size out.

DNA	CDR3	D	V	size	J
TGCAGTGCTAGCCCTCGGACCTTAACCTATGGCTACACCTTC	CSASPRTLTYGYTF	-	TRBV20-1	-	TRBJ1-2
TGTGCCAGCAGCGTAGGGGTGACAGCGCACTTAGATACGCAGTATTTT	CASSVGVTAHLDTQYF	-	TRBV9	few	TRBJ2-3
TGTGCCAGCAGCCACCTATCCGAGCAGTACTTC	CASSHLSEQYF	-	TRBV3-1	few	TRBJ2-7
TGTGCCAGTAGTCCGATGGCGTACCAAGAGACCCAGTACTTC	CASSPMAYQETQYF	-	TRBV19	few	TRBJ2-5
TGTGCCAGCAGTTCGACAGACACCGGGGAGCTGTTTTTT	CASSSTDTGELFF	-	TRBV7-2	many	TRBJ2-2
TGTGCCAGCAGACCCCGACTAGCGGGAGGAACAGATACGCAGTATTTT	CASRPRLAGGTDTQYF	TRBD2	TRBV7-9	-	TRBJ2-3
TGTGCCAGCAGCCAATTTAGGACAGGGGTGAGGGCCCAGCATTTT	CASSQFRTGVRAQHF	TRBD1	TRBV16	-	TRBJ1-5
TGTGCCACCAGTGATCCGGGACGGAGCACAGATACGCAGTATTTT	CATSDPGRSTDTQYF	-	TRBV24-1	-	TRBJ2-3
TGTGCCAGCAGTTTATCGTCAGGGAAGCACGAGCAGTACTTC	CASSLSSGKHEQYF	-	TRBV12-3/TRBV12-4	few	TRBJ2-7
TGCAGCGTGTGGGGAGGCACTGAAGCTTTCTTT	CSVWGGTEAFF	-	TRBV29-1	many	TRBJ1-1
TGTGCCAGCAGCCGGGACAGGGTATTTTTCGGCTACGAGCAGTACTTC	CASSRDRVFFGYEQYF	TRBD1	TRBV28	-	TRBJ2-7
TGCGCCAGCAGCTTGGCACAGGGGAGGAGAGATACGCAGTATTTT	CASSLAQGRRDTQYF	-	TRBV5-1	-	TRBJ2-3
TGCGCCAGCGGGTTCTCTAGCGGGGCTCTTGAGACCCAGTACTTC	CASGFSSGALETQYF	TRBD2	TRBV5-1	few	TRBJ2-5
TGTGCCAGCAGTTACTCGGGGGGCAGTGAGCAGTTCTTC	CASSYSGGSEQFF	-	TRBV6-5	-	TRBJ2-1
TGTGCCACCAGTTTACTAGGTGCCCACAATGAGCAGTTCTTC	CATSLLGAHNEQFF	-	TRBV15	few	TRBJ2-1
TGTGCCAGCAGTCTCTTTCTAGCCAAAAACATTCAGTACTTC	CASSLFLAKNIQYF	-	TRBV28	-	TRBJ2-4
TGTGCCAGCAGCTCCATGGGACAGGGCCCCTACGAGCAGTACTTC	CASSSMGQGPYEQYF	TRBD1	TRBV6-1	-	TRBJ2-7
TGCAGCGTTGTCGGTAGCGGGGCGAACACCGGGGAGCTGTTTTTT	CSVVGSGANTGELFF	TRBD2	TRBV29-1	few	TRBJ2-2
TGTGCCAGCAGCACCGGACTAGCGGCCAACAATGAGCAGTTCTTC	CASSTGLAANNEQFF	TRBD2	TRBV7-7	-	TRBJ2-1
TGCAGTGCTAGAGATGGCAGCTATAGCAATCAGCCCCAGCATTTT	CSARDGSYSNQPQHF	-	TRBV20-1	-	TRBJ1-5
TGTGCCAGCAGTTTATTTGCTAGCGGGAGGGCGAGAGAGACCCAGTACTTC	CASSLFASGRARETQYF	TRBD2	TRBV28	few	TRBJ2-5
TGTGCCAGCAGCTCCATTCCGGGACAGGGTAACACAGATACGCAGTATTTT	CASSSIPGQGNTDTQYF	TRBD1	TRBV7-6	-	TRBJ2-3
TGCAGTGCCACTAGCGGAGTCTCCTACGAGCAGTACTTC	CSATSGVSYEQYF	TRBD2	TRBV20-1	few	TRBJ2-7
TGCGCCAGCAGCTTATATCCCGGCGGACGCACAGATACGCAGTATTTT	CASSLYPGGRTDTQYF	-	TRBV5-1	-	TRBJ2-3
TGTGCCATCAGTGTATACAATGAGCAGTTCTTC	CAISVYNEQFF	-	TRBV10-3	-	TRBJ2-1
TGTGCCAGCAGTCAACAGGCATATACGCAGTATTTT	CASSQQAYTQYF	-	TRBV6-2/TRBV6-3	-	TRBJ2-3
TGCGCCAGCAGCTTGGGACAACGACGGGGGACCCAGTACTTC	CASSLGQRRGTQYF	-	TRBV5-1	-	TRBJ2-5
TGCGCCAGCAGCTTGGCCCTGTCTAGCGGGAGGGCCGAGGAGCTGTTTTTT	CASSLALSSGRAEELFF	TRBD2	TRBV5-1	few	TRBJ2-2
TGCAGTGCTAGAGCCCGGGACGGAACCTACGAGCAGTACTTC	CSARARDGTYEQYF	-	TRBV20-1	few	TRBJ2-7
TGTGCCAGCGGTAAACGAGTGGGGGCCGGAGATACGCAGTATTTT	CASGKRVGAGDTQYF	-	TRBV12-3/TRBV12-4	few	TRBJ2-3
TGCGCCAGCAGCTTGGGACAGGGGAGTATCACTGAAGCTTTCTTT	CASSLGQGSITEAFF	TRBD1	TRBV5-1	-	TRBJ1-1
TGTGCCAGCAGCGTAGCACAGTACAATGAGCAGTTCTTC	CASSVAQYNEQFF	-	TRBV9	many	TRBJ2-1
TGTGCCAGTAGCGCCGGGACAGGGGTCCCCGGATTCGAGACCCAGTACTTC	CASSAGTGVPGFETQYF	TRBD1	TRBV19	few	TRBJ2-5
TGTGCCAGCAGCCAGCGTTGGTCTGGAAACACCATATATTTT	CASSQRWSGNTIYF	-	TRBV7-9	few	TRBJ1-3
TGTGCCAGCAGCTTACCCACTTTTAGACGGCCGAGCTCCTACAATGAGCAGTTCTTC	CASSLPTFRRPSSYNEQFF	-	TRBV11-1	few	TRBJ2-1
TGTGCCAGCAGTTTAGTCAGTTTTGGAAACACCATATATTTT	CASSLVSFGNTIYF	-	TRBV28	few	TRBJ1-3
TGTGCCAGTAGTATAGGCGCTAGCGGGAGGTACGAGCAGTACTTC	CASSIGASGRYEQYF	TRBD2	TRBV19	-	TRBJ2-7
TGCGCCAGCAGCTTCCAGGGAGCGGGAGAATCAGATACGCAGTATTTT	CASSFQGAGESDTQYF	TRBD2	TRBV5-1	-	TRBJ2-3
TGTGCCAGCAGCCAAGGTGCAGCATATAATTCACCCCTCCACTTT	CASSQGAAYNSPLHF	-	TRBV4-2	few	TRBJ1-6
TGCGCCAGCAGCTTGGTCGCGGGCCGCGAAAATGATGGCTACACCTTC	CASSLVAGRENDGYTF	-	TRBV5-1	-	TRBJ1-2
TGTGCCAGCAGTGGGTTGGGACAGGACAAGTGGTGGAACTATGGCTACACCTTC	CASSGLGQDKWWNYGYTF	TRBD1	TRBV25-1	-	TRBJ1-2
TGCGCCAGCAGCCCTCAGACAGGGGAAGGCAATGAGCAGTTCTTC	CASSPQTGEGNEQFF	TRBD1	TRBV5-1	few	TRBJ2-1
TGTGCCAGCAGCCCCCGGACAGGGGACACCGGGGAGCTGTTTTTT	CASSPRTGDTGELFF	TRBD1	TRBV12-3/TRBV12-4	-	TRBJ2-2
TGTGCCAGCAGCTTGACCATAGCGGGAGGGCCAGGGTCCTACAATGAGCAGTTCTTC	CASSLTIAGGPGSYNEQFF	TRBD2	TRBV28	few	TRBJ2-1
TGTGCCAGCAGCCAGGAGGGACCCCCGTCCGAGCAGTACTTC	CASSQEGPPSEQYF	-	TRBV4-2	-	TRBJ2-7